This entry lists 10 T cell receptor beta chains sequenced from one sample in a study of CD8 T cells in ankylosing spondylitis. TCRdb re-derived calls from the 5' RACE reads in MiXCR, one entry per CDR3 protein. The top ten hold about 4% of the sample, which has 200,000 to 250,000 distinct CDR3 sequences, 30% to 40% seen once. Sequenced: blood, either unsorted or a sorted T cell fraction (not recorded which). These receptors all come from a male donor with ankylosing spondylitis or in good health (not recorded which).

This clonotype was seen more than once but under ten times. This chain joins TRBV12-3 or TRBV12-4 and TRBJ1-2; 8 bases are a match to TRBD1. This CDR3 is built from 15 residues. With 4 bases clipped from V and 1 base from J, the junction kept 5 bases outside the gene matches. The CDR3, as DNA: TGTGCCAGCAGTTCATGGGACAGGATTAACTATGGCTACACCTTC. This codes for CASSSWDRINYGYTF.

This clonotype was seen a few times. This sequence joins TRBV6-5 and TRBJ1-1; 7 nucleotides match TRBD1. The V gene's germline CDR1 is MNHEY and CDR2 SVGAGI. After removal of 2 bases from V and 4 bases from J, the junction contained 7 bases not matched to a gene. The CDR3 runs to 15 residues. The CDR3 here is CASSYVDPGGTEAFF. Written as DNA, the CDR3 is TGTGCCAGCAGTTACGTGGATCCAGGGGGCACTGAAGCTTTCTTT.

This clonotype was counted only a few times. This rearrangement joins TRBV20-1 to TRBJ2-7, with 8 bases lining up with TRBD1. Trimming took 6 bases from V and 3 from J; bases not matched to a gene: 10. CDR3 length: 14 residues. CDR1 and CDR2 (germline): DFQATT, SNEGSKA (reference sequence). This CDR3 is CSARTYRGDYEQYF. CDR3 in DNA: TGCAGTGCGAGGACGTACAGGGGGGACTACGAGCAGTACTTC.

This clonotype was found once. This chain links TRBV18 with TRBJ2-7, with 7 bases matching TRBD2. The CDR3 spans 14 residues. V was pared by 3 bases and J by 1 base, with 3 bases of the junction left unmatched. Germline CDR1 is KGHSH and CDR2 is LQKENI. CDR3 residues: CASSPLADSYEQYF. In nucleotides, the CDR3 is TGTGCCAGCTCACCTCTAGCGGATTCCTACGAGCAGTACTTC. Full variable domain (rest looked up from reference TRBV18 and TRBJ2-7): NAGVMQNPRHLVRRRGQEARLRCSPMKGHSHVYWYRQLPEEGLKFMVYLQKENIIDESGMPKERFSAEFPKEGPSILRIQQVVRGDSAAYFCASSPLADSYEQYFGPGTRLTVT.

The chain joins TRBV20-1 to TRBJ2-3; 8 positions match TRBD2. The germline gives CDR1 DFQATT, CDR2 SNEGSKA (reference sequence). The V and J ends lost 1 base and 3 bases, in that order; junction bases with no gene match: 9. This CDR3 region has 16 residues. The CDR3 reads CSARAPYSGVTDTQYF. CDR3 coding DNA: TGCAGTGCTAGAGCCCCATATAGCGGGGTTACAGATACGCAGTATTTT.

The CDR3 loop is CASSLTTAVAGQFF. The CDR3 DNA reads TGTGCCAGCAGTTTGACCACCGCGGTAGCGGGGCAGTTCTTC. V gene TRBV12-3 or TRBV12-4 combines with J gene TRBJ2-1; 7 bases are shared with TRBD2. The V and J ends lost 3 bases and 12 bases, in that order; junction bases with no gene match: 11. The CDR3 sequence is 14 residues long.

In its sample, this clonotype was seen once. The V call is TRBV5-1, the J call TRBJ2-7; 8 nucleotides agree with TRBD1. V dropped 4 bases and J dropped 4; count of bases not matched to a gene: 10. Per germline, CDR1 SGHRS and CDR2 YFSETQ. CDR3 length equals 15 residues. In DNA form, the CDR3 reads TGCGCCAGCAGCCTCCGACCAGGGGGCTCTTACGAGCAGTACTTC. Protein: CASSLRPGGSYEQYF.

For the CDR3, the DNA is TGCAGTGCTAGAGATCCCGACAGGGGATTCGAGCAGTACTTC. The encoded protein is CSARDPDRGFEQYF. The J gene is TRBJ2-7, the V gene TRBV20-1; 8 bases map to TRBD1. This CDR3 comprises 14 residues. Germline trimming cut 0 bases from V and 6 bases from J; bases unmatched to any gene: 7. Germline loops: CDR1 DFQATT, CDR2 SNEGSKA (reference sequence).

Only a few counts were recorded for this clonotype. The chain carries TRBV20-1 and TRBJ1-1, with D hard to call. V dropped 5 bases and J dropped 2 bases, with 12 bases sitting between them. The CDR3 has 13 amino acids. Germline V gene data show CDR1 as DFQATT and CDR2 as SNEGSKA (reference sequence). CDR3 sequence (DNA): TGCAGTGCTCTACAGACCCGAAACACTGAAGCTTTCTTT. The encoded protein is CSALQTRNTEAFF.

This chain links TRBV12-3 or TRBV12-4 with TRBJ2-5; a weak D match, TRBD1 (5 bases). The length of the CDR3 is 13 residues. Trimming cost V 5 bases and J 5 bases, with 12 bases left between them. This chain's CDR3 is CASSRDSGETQYF. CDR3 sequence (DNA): TGTGCCAGCAGTCGAGACAGTGGGGAGACCCAGTACTTC.